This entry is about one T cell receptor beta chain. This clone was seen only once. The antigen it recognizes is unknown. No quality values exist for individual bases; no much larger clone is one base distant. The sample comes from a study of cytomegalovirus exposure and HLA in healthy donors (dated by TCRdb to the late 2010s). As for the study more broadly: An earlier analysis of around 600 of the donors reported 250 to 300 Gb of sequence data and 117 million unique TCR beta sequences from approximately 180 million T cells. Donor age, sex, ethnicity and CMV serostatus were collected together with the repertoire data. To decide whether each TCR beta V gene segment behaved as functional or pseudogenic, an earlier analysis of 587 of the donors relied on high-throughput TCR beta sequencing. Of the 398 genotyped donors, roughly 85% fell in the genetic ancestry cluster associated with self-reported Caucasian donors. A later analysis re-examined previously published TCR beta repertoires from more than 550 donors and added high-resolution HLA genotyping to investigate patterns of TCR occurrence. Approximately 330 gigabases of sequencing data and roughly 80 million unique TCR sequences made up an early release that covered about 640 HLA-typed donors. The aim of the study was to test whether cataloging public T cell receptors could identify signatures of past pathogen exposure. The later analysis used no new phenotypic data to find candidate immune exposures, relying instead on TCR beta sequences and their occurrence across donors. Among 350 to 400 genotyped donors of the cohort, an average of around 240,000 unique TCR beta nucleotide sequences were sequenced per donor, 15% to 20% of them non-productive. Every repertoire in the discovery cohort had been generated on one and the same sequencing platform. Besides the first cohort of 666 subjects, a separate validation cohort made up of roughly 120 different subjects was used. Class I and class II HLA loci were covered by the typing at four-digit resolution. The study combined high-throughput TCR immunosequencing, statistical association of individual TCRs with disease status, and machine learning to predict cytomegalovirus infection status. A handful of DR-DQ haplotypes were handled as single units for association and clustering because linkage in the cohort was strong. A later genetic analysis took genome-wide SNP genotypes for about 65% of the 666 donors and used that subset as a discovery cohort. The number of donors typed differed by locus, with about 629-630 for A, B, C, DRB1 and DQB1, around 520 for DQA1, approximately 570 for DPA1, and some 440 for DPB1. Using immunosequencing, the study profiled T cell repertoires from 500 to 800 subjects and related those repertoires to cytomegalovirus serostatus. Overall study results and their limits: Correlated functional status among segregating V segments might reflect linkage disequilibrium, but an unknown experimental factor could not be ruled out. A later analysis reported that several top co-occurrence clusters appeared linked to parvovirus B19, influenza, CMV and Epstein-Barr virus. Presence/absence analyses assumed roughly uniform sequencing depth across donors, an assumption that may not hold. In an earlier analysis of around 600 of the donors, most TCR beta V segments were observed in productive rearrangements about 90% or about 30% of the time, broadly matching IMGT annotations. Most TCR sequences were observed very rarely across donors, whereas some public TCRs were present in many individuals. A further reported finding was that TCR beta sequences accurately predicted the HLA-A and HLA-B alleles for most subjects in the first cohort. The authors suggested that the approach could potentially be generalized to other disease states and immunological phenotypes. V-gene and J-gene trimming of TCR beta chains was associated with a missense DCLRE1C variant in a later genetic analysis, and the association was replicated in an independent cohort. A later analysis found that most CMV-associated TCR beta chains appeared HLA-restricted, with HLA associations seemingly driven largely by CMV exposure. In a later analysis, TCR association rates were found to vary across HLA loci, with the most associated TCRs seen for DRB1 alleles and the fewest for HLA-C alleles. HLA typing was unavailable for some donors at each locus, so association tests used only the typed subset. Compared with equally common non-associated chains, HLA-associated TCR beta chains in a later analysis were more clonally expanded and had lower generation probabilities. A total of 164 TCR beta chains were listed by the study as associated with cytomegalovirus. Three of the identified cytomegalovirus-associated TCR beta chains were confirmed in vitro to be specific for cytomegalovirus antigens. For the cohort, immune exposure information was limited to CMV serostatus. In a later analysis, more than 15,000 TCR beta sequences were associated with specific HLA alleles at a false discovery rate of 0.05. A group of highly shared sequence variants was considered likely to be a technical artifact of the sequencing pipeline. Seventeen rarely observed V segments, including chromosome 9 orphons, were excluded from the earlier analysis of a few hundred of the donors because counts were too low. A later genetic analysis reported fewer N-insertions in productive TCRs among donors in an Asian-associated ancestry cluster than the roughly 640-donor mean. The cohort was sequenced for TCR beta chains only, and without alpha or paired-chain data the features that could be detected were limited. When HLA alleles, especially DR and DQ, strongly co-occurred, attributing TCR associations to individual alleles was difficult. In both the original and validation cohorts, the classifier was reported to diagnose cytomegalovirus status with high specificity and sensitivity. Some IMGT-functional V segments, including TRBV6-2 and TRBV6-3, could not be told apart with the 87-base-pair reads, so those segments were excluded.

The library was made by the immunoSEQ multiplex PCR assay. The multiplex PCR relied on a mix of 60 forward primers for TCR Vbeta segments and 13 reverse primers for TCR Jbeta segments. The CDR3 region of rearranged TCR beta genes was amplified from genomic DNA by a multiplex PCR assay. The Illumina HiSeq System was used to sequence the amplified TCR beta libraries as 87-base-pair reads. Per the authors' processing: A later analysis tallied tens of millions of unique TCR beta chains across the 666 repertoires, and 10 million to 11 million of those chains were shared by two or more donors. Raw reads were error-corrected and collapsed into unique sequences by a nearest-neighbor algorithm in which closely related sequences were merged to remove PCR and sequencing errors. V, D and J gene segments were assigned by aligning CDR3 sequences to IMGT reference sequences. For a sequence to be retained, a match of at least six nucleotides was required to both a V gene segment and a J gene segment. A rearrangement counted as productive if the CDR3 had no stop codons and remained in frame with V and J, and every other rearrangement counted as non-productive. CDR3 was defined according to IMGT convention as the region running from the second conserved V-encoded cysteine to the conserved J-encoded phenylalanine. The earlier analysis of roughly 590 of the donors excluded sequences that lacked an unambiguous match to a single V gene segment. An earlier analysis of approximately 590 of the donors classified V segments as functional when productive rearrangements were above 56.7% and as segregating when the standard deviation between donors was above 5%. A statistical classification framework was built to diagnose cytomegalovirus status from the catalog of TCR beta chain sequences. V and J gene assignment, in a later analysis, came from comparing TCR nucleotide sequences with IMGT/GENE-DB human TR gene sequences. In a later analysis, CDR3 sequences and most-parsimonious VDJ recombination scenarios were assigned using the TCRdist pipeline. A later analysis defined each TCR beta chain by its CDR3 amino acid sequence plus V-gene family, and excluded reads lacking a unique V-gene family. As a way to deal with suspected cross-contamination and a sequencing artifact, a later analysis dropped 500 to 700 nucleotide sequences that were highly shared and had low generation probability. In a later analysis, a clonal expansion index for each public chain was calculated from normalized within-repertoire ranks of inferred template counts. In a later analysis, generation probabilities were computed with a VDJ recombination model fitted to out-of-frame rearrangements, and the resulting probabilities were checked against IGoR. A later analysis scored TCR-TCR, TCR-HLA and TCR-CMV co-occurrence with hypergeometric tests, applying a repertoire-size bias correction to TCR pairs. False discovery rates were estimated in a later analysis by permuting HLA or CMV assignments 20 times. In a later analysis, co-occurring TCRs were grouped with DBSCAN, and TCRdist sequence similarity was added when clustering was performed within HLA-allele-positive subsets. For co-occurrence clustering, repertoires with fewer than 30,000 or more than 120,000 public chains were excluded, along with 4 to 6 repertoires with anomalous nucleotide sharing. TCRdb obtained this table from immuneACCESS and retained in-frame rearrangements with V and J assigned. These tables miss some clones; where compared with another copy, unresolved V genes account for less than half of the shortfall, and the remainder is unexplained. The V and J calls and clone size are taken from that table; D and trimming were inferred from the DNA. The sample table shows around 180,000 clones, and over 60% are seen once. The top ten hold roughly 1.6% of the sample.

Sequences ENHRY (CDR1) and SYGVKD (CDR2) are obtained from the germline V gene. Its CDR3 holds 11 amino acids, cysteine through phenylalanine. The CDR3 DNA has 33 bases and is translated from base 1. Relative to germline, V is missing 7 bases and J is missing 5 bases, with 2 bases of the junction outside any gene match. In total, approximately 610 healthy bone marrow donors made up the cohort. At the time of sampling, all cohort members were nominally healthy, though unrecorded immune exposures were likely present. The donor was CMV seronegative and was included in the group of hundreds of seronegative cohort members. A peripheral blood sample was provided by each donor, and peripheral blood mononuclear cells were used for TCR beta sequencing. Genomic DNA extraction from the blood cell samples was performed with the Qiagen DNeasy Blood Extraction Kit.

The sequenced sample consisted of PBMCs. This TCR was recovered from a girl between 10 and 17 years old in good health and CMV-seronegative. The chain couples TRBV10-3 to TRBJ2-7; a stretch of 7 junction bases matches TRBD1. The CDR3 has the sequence CAITTGDEQYF. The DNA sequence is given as TGTGCCATCACTACAGGGGACGAGCAGTACTTC.